The 2 T cell receptor beta chains in this list originate from one sample, sequenced in a study of blood T cells in healthy people across ages. PCR was performed a second time for about 7 to 11 cycles using a sample-barcoded 5' primer and a J-beta primer mix. TCRdb independently ran MiXCR on the 5' RACE reads; one entry per CDR3 protein. Of under 800,000 distinct CDR3 sequences listed, 35% to 45% are singletons. The specimen was blood. The receptors were sampled from a woman aged 55 to 70 in good health.

CDR3 region: CASSRLPEPVNSPLHF. DNA of the CDR3: TGTGCCAGCAGCCGCCTACCCGAACCGGTTAATTCACCCCTCCACTTT. This chain uses TRBV6-6 with TRBJ1-6, with D uncertain. The germline gives CDR1 MNHNY, CDR2 SVGAGI (reference sequence). The CDR3 contains 16 residues. V dropped 6 bases and J dropped 6 bases, with 18 bases sitting between them.

In its sample, this clonotype was seen once. This sequence may be a read error, since a much larger clone differs from it by one base. The V gene is TRBV4-2, the J gene TRBJ2-3, with D maybe TRBD1 (5 bases). V lost 0 bases, J lost 0 bases, and 13 bases lay in between. The V gene's germline CDR1 is LGHNA and CDR2 YNFKEQ. This CDR3 contains 17 residues. CDR3: CASSQETARPSTDTQYF. The CDR3, as DNA: TGTGCCAGCAGCCAAGAGACAGCCCGGCCCAGCACAGATACGCAGTATTTT.